Each of the 15 T cell receptor beta chains below was sequenced from the same sample in a study of T cell repertoires in cytomegalovirus infection. In TCRdb, the reads were re-called with MiXCR into one record per CDR3 protein. Among about 320,000 distinct CDR3 sequences listed, more than 9% were seen once. The sample comprised PBMCs. These receptors all stem from a human donor in good health (CMV status not recorded). Some clones in this sample may be carry-over from other donors' samples.

This clonotype has ten or more counts. The chain employs TRBV7-2 and TRBJ2-7, with 9 bases fitting TRBD1. In germline, CDR1 is SGHTA, CDR2 FQGNSA. J gave up 3 bases and V 4 bases, and 4 bases lay outside the gene matches. This CDR3 comprises 14 residues. CDR3 sequence reads: CASSWTGEIYEQYF. The CDR3 DNA reads as TGTGCCAGCAGCTGGACAGGGGAGATCTACGAGCAGTACTTC. Combining the CDR3 with reference TRBV7-2 and TRBJ2-7 gives the whole variable domain GAGVSQSPSNKVTEKGKDVELRCDPISGHTALYWYRQSLGQGLEFLIYFQGNSAPDKSGLPSDRFSAERTGGSVSTLTIQRTQQEDSAVYLCASSWTGEIYEQYFGPGTRLTVT.

Many counts were recorded for this clonotype. V usage is TRBV7-9 and J usage is TRBJ2-1; 11 bases fit TRBD2. CDR1 and CDR2 (germline): SEHNR, FQNEAQ (reference sequence). V lost 3 bases, J lost 9 bases, and 4 bases stayed unmatched. This CDR3 is 14 amino acids long. CDR3 sequence: CASSFGTSGIEQFF. As DNA, the CDR3 is TGTGCCAGCAGCTTCGGGACTAGCGGTATTGAGCAGTTCTTC.

This clonotype was detected only a few times. This rearrangement joins TRBV5-1 to TRBJ1-5; 9 nucleotides match TRBD1. The ends lost 0 bases at V and 6 bases at J; junction bases unmatched: 7. Germline V gene data show CDR1 as SGHRS and CDR2 as YFSETQ. The length of the CDR3 is 16 residues. In DNA, the CDR3 is TGCGCCAGCAGCTTGGGGACAGGGGTAGAAAGTCAGCCCCAGCATTTT. Protein sequence: CASSLGTGVESQPQHF.

Ten or more counts support this clonotype. The rearrangement uses TRBV12-3 or TRBV12-4 and TRBJ1-1, with TRBD1 identical over 8 bases. The CDR3 runs to 14 residues. Trimming at V came to 4 bases and at J to 5 bases, leaving 6 bases not matched to a gene. The CDR3 loop reads CASSSRTGMTEAFF. The CDR3, as DNA: TGTGCCAGCAGTTCTAGGACAGGGATGACTGAAGCTTTCTTT.

The table lists this clonotype with many counts. The chain joins TRBV7-8 to TRBJ1-6; no firm D call. Trimming stripped 1 base from V and 7 bases from J, with 5 bases between. CDR1 is SGHVS, CDR2 FQNEAQ, per germline. CDR3 size: 13 residues. The CDR3 DNA follows: TGTGCCAGCAGCTTAGAGGGAAATTCACCCCTCCACTTT. Its translation: CASSLEGNSPLHF.

This clonotype was observed a few times. The chain recombines TRBV7-9 with TRBJ1-5; TRBD1 might be the D (5 bases). CDR3 length: 15 residues. V shed 4 bases and J shed 11 bases, with 21 bases lying between them. The germline gives CDR1 SEHNR, CDR2 FQNEAQ (reference sequence). CDR3 loop: CASSSRDEPVMAQHF. The CDR3 coding sequence is TGTGCCAGCAGCTCACGGGACGAACCGGTGATGGCCCAGCATTTT.

The chain combines TRBV9 with TRBJ2-5, with TRBD2 matching over 12 bases. The trim removed 4 bases at V and 3 bases at J, leaving 1 base unmatched. The CDR3 extends over 14 amino acids. Germline-derived CDR1 and CDR2 are SGDLS and YYNGEE. CDR3 sequence reads: CASSPSGREETQYF. CDR3 DNA: TGTGCCAGCAGCCCTAGCGGGAGGGAAGAGACCCAGTACTTC.

Many counts were recorded for this clonotype. The chain has TRBV7-2 and TRBJ1-2; no definite D call. CDR1 SGHTA and CDR2 FQGNSA come from the germline V gene. Trimming left V 2 bases short and J 1 base short, with 2 bases between. The CDR3 consists of 12 residues. The CDR3 region is CASSLNNYGYTF. For the CDR3, the DNA is TGTGCCAGCAGCTTAAATAACTATGGCTACACCTTC.

This clonotype was counted ten times or more. This rearrangement joins TRBV19 to TRBJ2-1, with TRBD1 matching 7 bases. Trimming cost V 8 bases and J 6 bases; bases outside gene matches: 7. The CDR3 is made up of 13 amino acids. Germline assignment: CDR1 LNHDA and CDR2 SQIVND (reference sequence). The DNA for the CDR3 is TGTGCCAGTGTTAAGAACAGGGGCAATGAGCAGTTCTTC. Its translation: CASVKNRGNEQFF.

There are many counts of this clonotype. V gene TRBV7-2 combines with J gene TRBJ1-5; D possibly corresponds to TRBD1 (5 bases). From germline, CDR1 is SGHTA and CDR2 FQGNSA. This CDR3 is built from 15 residues. Trimming took off 0 bases at V and 3 bases at J, with 9 bases between the two ends. CDR3 protein: CASSLAGTVNQPQHF. For the CDR3, the DNA is TGTGCCAGCAGCTTAGCGGGGACGGTCAATCAGCCCCAGCATTTT.

There are a few counts of this clonotype. The junction departs from the called germline gene at one end, perhaps through a read error. The chain carries TRBV5-3 and TRBJ1-5; D is unresolved. TRBV5-3 is assigned to the ORF class and has an uncertain function. The CDR3 runs 13 residues. The CDR3: CASSLGLEQPQHF. CDR3 nucleotide sequence: TGTGCCAGCAGCTTGGGCCTTGAGCAGCCCCAGCATTTT.

This clonotype was seen at least ten times. The genes are TRBV7-2 and TRBJ1-6; D gene unclear. Deletions cut 5 bases from V and 0 bases from J, with 8 bases between. This CDR3 region has 15 residues. The germline CDR1 and CDR2 sequences are SGHTA and FQGNSA. The CDR3: CASSPPGSYNSPLHF. In nucleotides, the CDR3 is TGTGCCAGCAGCCCCCCTGGCTCCTATAATTCACCCCTCCACTTT.

The chain joins TRBV28 to TRBJ2-7; D remains unclear. CDR3 length equals 12 residues. In germline, CDR1 is MDHEN, CDR2 SYDVKM. Trimming stripped 10 bases from V and 7 bases from J, with 17 bases between. The CDR3 here is CATVRGPREQYF. In nucleotides, the CDR3 is TGTGCCACCGTGCGTGGGCCTCGGGAGCAGTACTTC. The full variable domain, in which reference TRBV28 and TRBJ2-7 provide the parts outside the CDR3, is DVKVTQSSRYLVKRTGEKVFLECVQDMDHENMFWYRQDPGLGLRLIYFSYDVKMKEKGDIPEGYSVSREKKERFSLILESASTNQTSMYLCATVRGPREQYFGPGTRLTVT.

In its sample, this clonotype was seen once. The conserved final phenylalanine or tryptophan is absent from the CDR3, which likely points to a read error. Because the CDR3's place on the DNA is in doubt, the DNA is left out and the CDR3 is given as listed by TCRdb. This chain links TRBV7-2 with TRBJ2-2; the table calls TRBD2, which could not be checked here. Germline loops: CDR1 SGHTA, CDR2 FQGNSA. Termini included, the CDR3 measures 16 amino acids. CDR3 sequence: CASSLVAGSTAGELLV.

The DNA for the CDR3 is TGTGCCAGCAGCTTAGGGGACTCCCCCTACGAGCAGTACTTC. Translating gives CASSLGDSPYEQYF. The genes are TRBV7-9 and TRBJ2-7; D might be TRBD2 (6 bases). Trimming pared 1 base from V and 2 bases from J, leaving 9 bases between. Germline lookup yields CDR1 SEHNR and CDR2 FQNEAQ (reference sequence). The CDR3 runs to 14 residues. Full variable domain (rest looked up from reference TRBV7-9 and TRBJ2-7): DTGVSQNPRHKITKRGQNVTFRCDPISEHNRLYWYRQTLGQGPEFLTYFQNEAQLEKSRLLSDRFSAERPKGSFSTLEIQRTEQGDSAMYLCASSLGDSPYEQYFGPGTRLTVT.